A selection of T cell receptor beta chains follows, all from one sample in a study of human T cells and chemical hapten exposure. From the RACE reads, TCRdb called clonotypes with MiXCR, one entry per CDR3 protein. The sample carries around 130,000 distinct CDR3 sequences, approximately 9.5% recorded once. Sequences were obtained from whole blood. The receptors originated from a male donor in good health. Some clones in this sample may be carry-over from other donors' samples. The CDR3 runs from the conserved cysteine through the conserved F or W. D genes are given only for firm matches. A row's size may be missing; if present it is once, few, many or a size class.

DNA | CDR3 | D | J | V | size
TGTGCCAGCACCGGGGGGTCTGGCTACACCTTC | CASTGGSGYTF | NA | TRBJ1-2 | TRBV12-3/TRBV12-4 | few
TGTGCCAGCAGTTTTGATAGATATCAGCCCCAGCATTTT | CASSFDRYQPQHF | NA | TRBJ1-5 | TRBV27 | few
TGTGCCAGCAGCCCAGGACAGGGGGTCAATGAGCAGTTCTTC | CASSPGQGVNEQFF | TRBD1 | TRBJ2-1 | TRBV7-9 | NA
TGCAGTGCTAGAGATGGGGAGACAGGGTCTACTGAAAAACTGTTTTTT | CSARDGETGSTEKLFF | TRBD1 | TRBJ1-4 | TRBV20-1 | few
TGTGCCAGCAGCCGCAGGGCTGACACTGAAGCTTTCTTT | CASSRRADTEAFF | NA | TRBJ1-1 | TRBV4-2 | many
TGTGCCAGCAGCTTACAGTTGGGACTAGCCAAAAACATTCAGTACTTC | CASSLQLGLAKNIQYF | NA | TRBJ2-4 | TRBV13 | many
TGTGCCATCAGTGACTGGGACGGCCTCTCCTACGAGCAGTACTTC | CAISDWDGLSYEQYF | NA | TRBJ2-7 | TRBV10-3 | many
TGCAGTGCTACCCCAATGGACGGGGGGCTATACAATGAGCAGTTCTTC | CSATPMDGGLYNEQFF | NA | TRBJ2-1 | TRBV20-1 | NA
TGTGCCACCCTAGCGGGAGAGGGCGAGCAGTACTTC | CATLAGEGEQYF | TRBD2 | TRBJ2-7 | TRBV10-3 | NA
TGTGCCAGCGGAACTTCCAATCAGCCCCAGCATTTT | CASGTSNQPQHF | NA | TRBJ1-5 | TRBV2 | NA
TGTGCCAGCAGCCGGGACAATTCCTACAATGAGCAGTTCTTC | CASSRDNSYNEQFF | NA | TRBJ2-1 | TRBV12-3/TRBV12-4 | few
TGCAACCAACCCCGGGACAGGAATTCACCCCTCCACTTT | CNQPRDRNSPLHF | TRBD1 | TRBJ1-6 | TRBV20-1 | NA
TGTGCCAGCAGCTTTTCCGGGGGGCCCTTGAGTAATGAAAAACTGTTTTTT | CASSFSGGPLSNEKLFF | NA | TRBJ1-4 | TRBV7-8 | few
TGTGCCAGCAGTTGGAGGAGGAGCAACACTGAAGCTTTCTTT | CASSWRRSNTEAFF | NA | TRBJ1-1 | TRBV6-2/TRBV6-3 | NA
TGTGCCAGCAGTCCTTCCTCCGGGACAGGGTTCCAAGAGACCCAGTACTTC | CASSPSSGTGFQETQYF | TRBD1 | TRBJ2-5 | TRBV12-3/TRBV12-4 | few
TGTGCCAGCGCTGGGACAGGGAGTAACTATGGCTACACCTTC | CASAGTGSNYGYTF | TRBD1 | TRBJ1-2 | TRBV12-3/TRBV12-4 | many
TGCGCCAGCAGCTTGGCAGGGGCCAAATCTAGCGGGATCATGGGGAATGAGCAGTTCTTC | CASSLAGAKSSGIMGNEQFF | TRBD2 | TRBJ2-1 | TRBV5-1 | many
TGTGCCAGCGATGCGGGACGCTACGAGCAGTACTTC | CASDAGRYEQYF | NA | TRBJ2-7 | TRBV6-1 | many
TGTGCCAGCAGTCCCCCAATCCCAATGGCCGGGGAGCTGTTTTTT | CASSPPIPMAGELFF | NA | TRBJ2-2 | TRBV2 | many
TGTGCCAGCAGCCAAGACTGGGGGGCAGGGGCCTCTGGAAACACCATATATTTT | CASSQDWGAGASGNTIYF | NA | TRBJ1-3 | TRBV4-2 | many
TGTGCCATCAGTGAGTCCTCGGGGGTTGGTGGAAACAATGAGCAGTTCTTC | CAISESSGVGGNNEQFF | NA | TRBJ2-1 | TRBV10-3 | few
TGTGCCAGTAGTATGTCGCAGATAGGTGGGGCCAACGTCCTGACTTTC | CASSMSQIGGANVLTF | NA | TRBJ2-6 | TRBV19 | NA
TGTGCCATCAGTGAGCCGGGACAGCACACCGGGGAGCTGTTTTTT | CAISEPGQHTGELFF | TRBD1 | TRBJ2-2 | TRBV10-3 | NA
TGTGCCACCAGTGACCCGGGATTGGGGAATGAGCAGTTCTTC | CATSDPGLGNEQFF | NA | TRBJ2-1 | TRBV24-1 | NA
TGTGCCAGCAAAAGGGGGGTCAATCAGCCCCAGCATTTT | CASKRGVNQPQHF | NA | TRBJ1-5 | TRBV2 | NA
TGTGCCAGCAGCCGGTCCCGGGAGGAGCAGTACTTC | CASSRSREEQYF | NA | TRBJ2-7 | TRBV12-3/TRBV12-4 | few
TGTGCCAGCAGGCGAAGTGAGATCACTGAAGCTTTCTTT | CASRRSEITEAFF | NA | TRBJ1-1 | TRBV12-3/TRBV12-4 | few
TGTGCCAGCAGCCAAGAACACGACGCTAGCTCCTACGAGCAGTACTTC | CASSQEHDASSYEQYF | NA | TRBJ2-7 | TRBV4-2 | few
TGTGCCAGCAGCAAAGGAACCCAAGAGACCCAGTACTTC | CASSKGTQETQYF | NA | TRBJ2-5 | TRBV21-1 | many
TGCAGCGTTGAGGGCGGATCCAATGAGCAGTTCTTC | CSVEGGSNEQFF | NA | TRBJ2-1 | TRBV29-1 | many
TGCAGTGCTAGCGGCCTAGCGGGAGGTCGTTACAATGAGCAGTTCTTC | CSASGLAGGRYNEQFF | TRBD2 | TRBJ2-1 | TRBV20-1 | once
TGCGCCAGCAGGGGACAGGGCTTACAAGAGACCCAGTACTTC | CASRGQGLQETQYF | TRBD1 | TRBJ2-5 | TRBV10-2 | NA
TGTGCCTGGAGCATGGGACAGACCTACGAGCAGTACTTC | CAWSMGQTYEQYF | TRBD1 | TRBJ2-7 | TRBV30 | many
TGCGCCAGCAGCCAAGATATCGGGGGGCCCTACGAGCAGTACTTC | CASSQDIGGPYEQYF | NA | TRBJ2-7 | TRBV4-3 | few
TGTGCCAGCAGCGCTAGAGGGGTGAATCAGCCCCAGCATTTT | CASSARGVNQPQHF | NA | TRBJ1-5 | TRBV25-1 | few
TGTGCCATCACCCTGGGGAATGAGCAGTTCTTC | CAITLGNEQFF | NA | TRBJ2-1 | TRBV10-3 | few
TGTGCCAGCAGCGCAGTGGCAGGGGGCACCTATGGCTACACCTTC | CASSAVAGGTYGYTF | TRBD1 | TRBJ1-2 | TRBV7-9 | NA
TGTGCCAGCAGTGCAAACAGGGGGACCGGGGAGCTGTTTTTT | CASSANRGTGELFF | TRBD1 | TRBJ2-2 | TRBV6-5 | NA
TGTGCCAGCAGCCCTTATCTGGGAGATACGCAGTATTTT | CASSPYLGDTQYF | NA | TRBJ2-3 | TRBV5-4 | NA
TGTGCCAGCAGCCCGGGACAGGGTAAGGTTTATGACACTGAAGCTTTCTTT | CASSPGQGKVYDTEAFF | TRBD1 | TRBJ1-1 | TRBV6-5 | few
TGTGCCAGCAGCTTACTTATCGCTGAAGCTTTCTTT | CASSLLIAEAFF | NA | TRBJ1-1 | TRBV7-9 | many
TGTGCCAGCAGCTTAGCCGCGGGCTCCTACGAGCAGTACTTC | CASSLAAGSYEQYF | NA | TRBJ2-7 | TRBV7-6 | NA
TGTGCCAGCAGTTTCCGGTCCACAGATACGCAGTATTTT | CASSFRSTDTQYF | NA | TRBJ2-3 | TRBV6-6 | NA
TGTGCCAGCCGGGACAGGAACACCGGGGAGCTGTTTTTT | CASRDRNTGELFF | TRBD1 | TRBJ2-2 | TRBV27 | few
TGCAGCGTTGGGGTCAGCGGGGACCTTAGGTTCTTC | CSVGVSGDLRFF | TRBD2 | TRBJ2-1 | TRBV29-1 | many